This T cell receptor beta chain derives from a study of prognosis after radiotherapy for stage I lung cancer. Whole-study context: All of the patients with non-small cell lung cancer, including several who had refused surgery, were considered to be medically inoperable. The study enrolled about a dozen men and a handful of women as patients, aged about 50 to 90 with a median of roughly 72 years.

All patients were node-negative on CT and PET/CT, without prior chemotherapy, radiotherapy or other malignancies. Sample collection consisted of 5 to 7.5 milliliters of peripheral blood drawn at each of two time points. By two-round multiplex PCR, the TCR beta CDR3 was amplified from genomic DNA. Specific primers for each TRBV and TRBJ gene were what first-round PCR used. TCRdb independently ran MiXCR on the multiplex PCR reads; one entry per CDR3 protein. The repertoire includes 30,000 or so distinct CDR3 sequences, about a third of them detected once, and about 12% sits in the top ten. Germline V gives CDR1 SGDLS, CDR2 YYNGEE. The CDR3 extends over 18 amino acids. On this clonotype itself: Given a much more abundant clone one base away, this may be a read error.

The specimen comprised PBMCs, sampled before or after stereotactic body radiation therapy (not recorded which). This chain links TRBV9 with TRBJ2-1; no clear D. The TCR sequence derives from a donor over 45 with non-small cell lung cancer. The CDR3 region is CASSVGLATYSSYSEQFF. The CDR3 nucleotides read TGTGCCAGCAGCGTTGGGTTAGCTACGTATAGCTCCTACAGTGAGCAGTTCTTC.